This TCR beta chain was sequenced for a study of T cells after yellow fever vaccination. General observations from the study: FACS-sorted repertoires could contain abundant clonotypes contaminating from the bulk population. Post-booster samples contained most primary-vaccination clones (approximately 95% CD4, less than 90% CD8).

The V end lost 0 bases, the J end lost 8 bases, and 7 bases lay between the germline ends. This CDR3 comprises 12 residues. CDR1 and CDR2 from the germline V gene are LNHNV and YYDKDF (reference sequence). About this clonotype: Antigen: not known.

Synthesis of TCR cDNA relied on 5'RACE template switching, which attached a universal primer site and UMIs. TCRdb fed the 5' RACE reads into MiXCR, producing one record per CDR3 protein. In the table there are roughly 400,000 distinct CDR3 sequences, around a sixth of which are singletons. The source material was PBMCs, sampled before the yellow fever booster vaccination. The chain recombines TRBV15 with TRBJ1-2, with D uncertain. The TCR sequence derives from a man younger than 35 who received the YFV17D yellow fever vaccine. The CDR3 loop is CATSRDSRGYTF. For the CDR3, the DNA is TGTGCCACCAGCAGAGATTCGAGAGGCTACACCTTC.